The rows below give T cell receptor beta chains drawn from one sample of a study of vaccination and CD4 T cells after COVID-19. TCRdb re-called the PCR reads with MiXCR, one entry per CDR3 protein. Among more than 13,000 distinct CDR3 sequences listed, around 80% were seen once. These receptors lack a known antigen. The sample comprised CD4+ T cells from blood, cultured in vitro. All receptors derive from a human donor who had recovered from COVID-19. Both conserved end residues are part of each CDR3. A D gene is named only where the DNA matches it firmly. Not all rows give a size; the values are once, few, many and, for expanded clones, a class.

TGTGCCAGCAGTTACAAGGGTTTTAACTATGGCTACACCTTC	CASSYKGFNYGYTF	TRBV6-5	TRBJ1-2	-	-
TGTGCCAGCAGCCCCTCCCGGACCTCGAGGGGCAATCAGCCCCAGCATTTT	CASSPSRTSRGNQPQHF	TRBV7-2	TRBJ1-5	-	-
TGTGCCAGCAGCCCTGGGACAGGGTTATCAGATACGCAGTATTTT	CASSPGTGLSDTQYF	TRBV7-7	TRBJ2-3	once	TRBD1
TGTGCCAGCAGTCGGACAGTGTCTGGAAACACCATATATTTT	CASSRTVSGNTIYF	TRBV6-1	TRBJ1-3	-	-
TGTGCCAGCAGTTTTCGCCGGGACAGGGCTCGGTCACCCCTCCACTTT	CASSFRRDRARSPLHF	TRBV27	TRBJ1-6	once	TRBD1
TGTGCCACCAGTGATTCATTCGGGCCAAACCAAGAGACCCAGTACTTC	CATSDSFGPNQETQYF	TRBV24-1	TRBJ2-5	-	-
TGTGCCAGCAGCTTAGTTGCGGGAGTGGGTAATGAGCAGTTCTTC	CASSLVAGVGNEQFF	TRBV7-9	TRBJ2-1	-	TRBD2
TGCGCCAGCAGATATTACCGGGACTCCAACACTGAAGCTTTCTTT	CASRYYRDSNTEAFF	TRBV10-2	TRBJ1-1	-	-
TGTGCCACCAGTGATCAGGATCAGCCCCAGCATTTT	CATSDQDQPQHF	TRBV24-1	TRBJ1-5	few	-
TGTGCCAGCACGCGGGGGGCTGATGGCTACACCTTC	CASTRGADGYTF	TRBV6-1	TRBJ1-2	-	-
TGTGCCAGCAGCAAAGAGTCCCGGGACAGGGATCGGTTTGGAGAGACCCAGTACTTC	CASSKESRDRDRFGETQYF	TRBV21-1	TRBJ2-5	-	-
TGTGCCAGCAGTTATGGAGCGGGAGTAAGCGAGCAGTACTTC	CASSYGAGVSEQYF	TRBV6-2/TRBV6-3	TRBJ2-7	-	TRBD2
TGTGCCAGCAGTTTAAGGGGCCAGGGGGGTCTTAGCAATCAGCCCCAGCATTTT	CASSLRGQGGLSNQPQHF	TRBV27	TRBJ1-5	-	TRBD1
TGTGCCAGCAGCTTAGGAGGGGGGGTCAATGAGCAGTTCTTC	CASSLGGGVNEQFF	TRBV7-3	TRBJ2-1	-	-
TGCAGTGCTAGGGCCCCTGTCAGGCCTAATGAGCAGTTCTTC	CSARAPVRPNEQFF	TRBV20-1	TRBJ2-1	-	-
TGTGCCAGCTCACCACAGAAGGGAATAAACACTGAAGCTTTCTTT	CASSPQKGINTEAFF	TRBV18	TRBJ1-1	-	-
TGTGCCATCAGTTCGAAGGGGGAGACCCAGTACTTC	CAISSKGETQYF	TRBV10-3	TRBJ2-5	-	-
TGTGCCAGCAGCTTAAGGACAGGGGGCCGGATCGGCACTGAAGCTTTCTTT	CASSLRTGGRIGTEAFF	TRBV7-2	TRBJ1-1	few	TRBD1
TGTGCCTGGAGCCAATTACAGGGGATCCATCAGCCCCAGCATTTT	CAWSQLQGIHQPQHF	TRBV30	TRBJ1-5	-	TRBD1
TGTGCCAGCAGTTCCCGGACGCCATATAGCAATCAGCCCCAGCATTTT	CASSSRTPYSNQPQHF	TRBV27	TRBJ1-5	few	-
TGTGCCAGCAGCCCGACAGGTCCGAATCAGCCCCAGCATTTT	CASSPTGPNQPQHF	TRBV7-8	TRBJ1-5	-	-
TGTGCCTGGCCCCGACAGGGCTCCGGGGAGCTGTTTTTT	CAWPRQGSGELFF	TRBV30	TRBJ2-2	-	TRBD1
TGTGCCTGGAGCGCTACAGGGGGCTCACCCCTCCACTTT	CAWSATGGSPLHF	TRBV30	TRBJ1-6	-	TRBD1
TGTGCCAGCACGATTACAGGGTCATCCTACGAGCAGTACTTC	CASTITGSSYEQYF	TRBV2	TRBJ2-7	-	-
TGTGCCAGCAGCCTCTATATAGAGCCCGAGCAGTTCTTC	CASSLYIEPEQFF	TRBV7-2	TRBJ2-1	few	-
TGCGCCAGCGTGTTGGGGCTAGCGGTCAATGAGCAGTTCTTC	CASVLGLAVNEQFF	TRBV10-2	TRBJ2-1	few	TRBD2
TGTGCCAGCAGGCTAGCGGGTGGGTACGAGCAGTACTTC	CASRLAGGYEQYF	TRBV6-1	TRBJ2-7	once	TRBD2
TGTGCCAGCAGTGTGCCGGGACAGCCCTATGGCTACACCTTC	CASSVPGQPYGYTF	TRBV27	TRBJ1-2	-	TRBD1
TGTGCCACCAGTGACCCCGGCGGGGGGGACTATGGCTACACCTTC	CATSDPGGGDYGYTF	TRBV24-1	TRBJ1-2	-	-
TGTGCCAGCAGCTCCCTCGGACAGGGAAGGACTGAAGCTTTCTTT	CASSSLGQGRTEAFF	TRBV7-2	TRBJ1-1	-	TRBD1
TGCAGTGCTAGAGCTGGAGGCGGGAACACTGAAGCTTTCTTT	CSARAGGGNTEAFF	TRBV20-1	TRBJ1-1	-	-
TGTGCCAGCAGCTTAGTTAGGGAGGAGGCCGCCGAAGCTTTCTTT	CASSLVREEAAEAFF	TRBV7-3	TRBJ1-1	-	-
TGTGCCAGCAGCTATCGACTAGCGGGAGGCACAAGGGATACGCAGTATTTT	CASSYRLAGGTRDTQYF	TRBV28	TRBJ2-3	-	TRBD2
TGCGCCAGCAGCCAAAGGGAGGGGTTGAACACTGAAGCTTTCTTT	CASSQREGLNTEAFF	TRBV4-1	TRBJ1-1	-	-
TGCGCCAGCAGGCAGCGGGAGTGCACAGATACGCAGTATTTT	CASRQRECTDTQYF	TRBV10-1	TRBJ2-3	-	TRBD2
TGTGCCAGCAGCTCTACAGGGGGCAGCTCCTACGAGCAGTACTTC	CASSSTGGSSYEQYF	TRBV7-2	TRBJ2-7	-	TRBD1
TGTGCCAGTACCAAAGGAAGGGACGTCGGCTACACCTTC	CASTKGRDVGYTF	TRBV25-1	TRBJ1-2	-	-
TGTGCCAGCAGCGTAGGGGGACTAGCGGACACAGATACGCAGTATTTT	CASSVGGLADTDTQYF	TRBV9	TRBJ2-3	-	TRBD2
TGTGCCAGCAGCTTGGGTCCGGCTAGCAATCAGCCCCAGCATTTT	CASSLGPASNQPQHF	TRBV5-6	TRBJ1-5	-	-
TGCAGTGCAACGCAGGGTAGCTCCTACGAGCAGTACTTC	CSATQGSSYEQYF	TRBV20-1	TRBJ2-7	-	-
TGTGCCAGCAGTGATCCCGGGAGGGGACTAGCGGGCCTAGCCAAAAACATTCAGTACTTC	CASSDPGRGLAGLAKNIQYF	TRBV6-1	TRBJ2-4	-	TRBD2
TGTGCCAGCAGCACCGCTAGCGGGAGGGCAAGCACCGGGGAACTGTTTTTT	CASSTASGRASTGELFF	TRBV7-9	TRBJ2-2	-	TRBD2
TGTGCCAGTAGTGGGACTAGCGGAGCGGGTGAGACCCAGTACTTC	CASSGTSGAGETQYF	TRBV19	TRBJ2-5	-	TRBD2
TGTGCCAGCAGTCCCGCCGGGACTAGCGGCACCGGGGAGCTGTTTTTT	CASSPAGTSGTGELFF	TRBV6-1	TRBJ2-2	-	TRBD2
TGTGCCAGCAGCGTATTAGGATCCGGATACGAGCAGTACTTC	CASSVLGSGYEQYF	TRBV21-1	TRBJ2-7	-	-
TGTGCCAGCAGCGACGACAGGGGTAATCAGCCCCAGCATTTT	CASSDDRGNQPQHF	TRBV11-2	TRBJ1-5	-	TRBD1
TGTGCCACCAGCAGGGCTCTCCGGGACACCGGACGACGGGAGACCCAGTACTTC	CATSRALRDTGRRETQYF	TRBV15	TRBJ2-5	-	-
TGTGCCAGCAGAGTCGACAGGGGGAGCAATCAGCCCCAGCATTTT	CASRVDRGSNQPQHF	TRBV6-1	TRBJ1-5	-	TRBD1
TGTGCCAGCAGCCCCAAGGGGCCAGATACGCAGTATTTT	CASSPKGPDTQYF	TRBV27	TRBJ2-3	-	-
TGTGCTAGCAGCCTCGGGACTAACTACGAGCAGTACTTC	CASSLGTNYEQYF	TRBV7-7	TRBJ2-7	medium-sized	TRBD2
TGCAGTGCTAGGTCGGACAGGACTCCTAACTATGGCTACACCTTC	CSARSDRTPNYGYTF	TRBV20-1	TRBJ1-2	once	TRBD1
TGTGCCAGCAGTTCTAGGGCCCGGAATGAAAAACTGTTTTTT	CASSSRARNEKLFF	TRBV28	TRBJ1-4	-	-
TGCAGCCCCCGAGACACTGAAGCTTTCTTT	CSPRDTEAFF	TRBV20-1	TRBJ1-1	medium-sized	-
TGTGCCAGCAGTTACTCGAAAGCCGTAGCAGGAAAACAGCCCCAGCATTTT	CASSYSKAVAGKQPQHF	TRBV6-2/TRBV6-3	TRBJ1-5	-	-
TGTGCCACCAGTAGGGGGCTAGCGTGGGACCCAGATACGCAGTATTTT	CATSRGLAWDPDTQYF	TRBV24-1	TRBJ2-3	-	-